This T cell receptor beta chain was profiled in a study of shared clonotypes between healthy human individuals. Overall study: Each donor's CD4 naive and CD4 memory cells filled three plates apiece, CD8 naive two, and CD8 memory one.

Turning to this clone: What it binds is not known.

All donors were healthy HIV-negative adults lacking recent acute infections or vaccinations. The V gene's germline CDR1 is SGHRS and CDR2 YFSETQ. The CDR3 extends over 13 amino acids. V lost 5 bases and J lost 6; bases outside the gene matches: 4. Whole-study results and caveats: Clonotypes shared by all four donors outscored non-shared clonotypes in generation probability. Clonotype sharing across donors was expected to vary with sequencing depth.

Only in-frame clones appear in the TCRdb table, and some are missing; sequencing was by immunoSEQ multiplex PCR. Altogether approximately 2.1 million clones are present, 90% to 95% being singletons, with the ten largest covering under 0.45%. The genes are TRBV5-1 and TRBJ2-1; 8 bases align to TRBD1. This clonotype was obtained from a young man in good health. Some clones in this sample may be carry-over from other donors' samples. Sequencing used naive CD4+ T cells from PBMCs. Subset of the sample: CD45RA+ positively selected. CDR3 nucleotides: TGCGCCAGCAGTTACACAGGGGGCAATGAGCAGTTCTTC. It yields the protein CASSYTGGNEQFF.